The clone carrying this T cell receptor (beta chain) was counted a single time. As yet, its antigen is unknown. CDR1 is LGHNA and CDR2 is YNFKEQ in the germline V gene. The CDR3 runs 17 residues. Trimming left V 1 base short and J 3 bases short, with 19 bases between. Healthy donors of bone marrow made up the group. The source of the sample is a study of cytomegalovirus exposure and HLA in healthy donors. Study-wide results and limits: Researchers reported in a later analysis that a missense DCLRE1C variant was tied to TCR beta V- and J-gene trimming.

A multiplex PCR was run with 60 Vbeta primers and 13 Jbeta primers. TCRdb's copy holds only in-frame clones and misses some; the assay was immunoSEQ multiplex PCR. This table has more than 80,000 clones, just under 80% appearing once. The chain has TRBV4-2 and TRBJ2-7, with a possible D match to TRBD2 (6 bases). The sequence was collected from a woman aged 40 to 50 in good health and CMV-seropositive. The sample was PBMCs. CDR3 sequence: CASSQGGSGTPVYEQYF. The CDR3 region has the DNA TGTGCCAGCAGCCAAGGTGGATCCGGGACTCCAGTCTACGAGCAGTACTTC.